A single sample is the source of the 28 T cell receptor beta chains below, sequenced in a study of blood T cell repertoires in COVID-19 (dated by TCRdb to between 2020 and 2021). Library generation was performed with the immunoSEQ multiplex PCR assay. This immuneACCESS table, as held by TCRdb, lists in-frame sequences with V and J called but not all clones. Of the missing ones, under half trace to an unresolved V gene in checked studies; the others have no known cause. The sample contains 200,000 to 300,000 clones, around 86% of them found a single time. Roughly 2% of the sample belongs to the ten largest clones. The sample taken for sequencing was peripheral blood. The receptor set was obtained from a man aged 30-40 years who had recovered from COVID-19.

A remark on this clone: The identical CDR3 is also encoded by other nucleotide sequences in the sample. This sequence joins TRBV6-5 and TRBJ2-1; 15 nucleotides match TRBD2. Per the germline V gene, CDR1 is MNHEY and CDR2 is SVGAGI. There are 16 residues in the CDR3. The V gene end was trimmed by 4 bases and the J gene end by 3 bases; junction bases not matched to a gene: 1. CDR3: CASSWTSGGGYNEQFF. The CDR3 DNA reads TGTGCCAGCAGTTGGACTAGCGGGGGGGGCTACAATGAGCAGTTCTTC.

The CDR3 DNA sequence: TGTGCCAGCAGCCAGGAGGAGGGACGCTACAATGAGCAGTTCTTC. Protein: CASSQEEGRYNEQFF. This chain links TRBV4-2 with TRBJ2-1; D possibly corresponds to TRBD2 (6 bases). The V gene's germline CDR1 is LGHNA and CDR2 YNFKEQ. CDR3 length: 15 amino acids. V lost 3 bases, J lost 3 bases, and 12 bases lay in between.

CDR3 loop: CASSQDLYSNQPQHF. CDR3 coding DNA: TGTGCCAGCAGCCAAGACCTATATAGCAATCAGCCCCAGCATTTT. The chain combines TRBV3-1 (or the pseudogene TRBV3-2) with TRBJ1-5; D is undetermined. Germline CDR1 and CDR2: LGHDT and YNNKEL (reference sequence). This CDR3 region has 15 residues. The V gene lost 0 bases and the J gene lost 0 bases, with 6 bases spanning the gap.

This clone was counted only a few times. The gene calls are TRBV6-1 and TRBJ1-5; D perhaps matches TRBD1 (5 bases). CDR3 length equals 15 residues. Germline lookup yields CDR1 MNHNS and CDR2 SASEGT. The V end lost 3 bases, the J end lost 3 bases, and 12 bases lay between the germline ends. Written as DNA, the CDR3 is TGTGCCAGCAGTGACGCTTCAGGGTCCAATCAGCCCCAGCATTTT. This translates into CASSDASGSNQPQHF.

The chain links TRBV5-1 to TRBJ2-3; perhaps TRBD1 as D (7 bases). V lost 4 bases and J 3 bases, leaving 24 bases between the germline ends. Germline values: CDR1 SGHRS, CDR2 YFSETQ. This CDR3 is 18 amino acids long. The DNA of the CDR3 is TGCGCCAGCAGCGGAGGCCTAGCGACAGGGCGGACGACAGATACGCAGTATTTT. The encoded protein is CASSGGLATGRTTDTQYF.

CDR3 in amino acids: CASGNLEGGLDTQYF. The CDR3 bases are TGCGCCAGCGGCAACCTTGAGGGGGGGTTAGATACGCAGTATTTT. The chain joins TRBV5-1 to TRBJ2-3, with D possibly TRBD2 on 7 matching bases. The CDR3 totals 15 residues. The germline V gene has CDR1 SGHRS and CDR2 YFSETQ. Trimming cost V 7 bases and J 5 bases, with 20 bases left between them.

V is TRBV10-1 and J is TRBJ2-4, with D maybe TRBD1 (5 bases). The V gene lost 3 bases and the J gene lost 8 bases, with 11 bases spanning the gap. Per germline, CDR1 WNHNN and CDR2 SYGVQD (reference sequence). CDR3 size: 13 residues. CDR3: CASSERGADIQYF. The CDR3 DNA reads TGCGCCAGCAGTGAAAGGGGTGCGGACATTCAGTACTTC.

V gene TRBV4-2 combines with J gene TRBJ2-6; the match to TRBD1 covers 9 bases. Unmatched junction bases numbered 6, after V lost 5 bases and J lost 4 bases. Germline assignment: CDR1 LGHNA and CDR2 YNFKEQ. This CDR3 region has 16 residues. For the CDR3, the DNA is TGTGCCAGCAGCGACAGGGGGACAACGGGGGCCAACGTCCTGACTTTC. Translating it yields CASSDRGTTGANVLTF.

This clone was seen more than once but under ten times. In DNA, the CDR3 is TGTGCCAGCAGTTACGGACTAGCGGGGGTCGTTGAGCAGTTCTTC. This sequence encodes CASSYGLAGVVEQFF. The chain employs TRBV6-5 and TRBJ2-1; TRBD2 aligns across 13 bases. CDR1 and CDR2 (germline): MNHEY, SVGAGI. With V trimmed by 2 bases and J by 9 bases, 4 bases remained unmatched. CDR3 size: 15 residues.

The chain employs TRBV9 and TRBJ2-7, with D tentatively TRBD1 (5 bases). The CDR3 loop spans 14 amino acids. Looked up from germline, CDR1 is SGDLS and CDR2 is YYNGEE. The V end lost 0 bases, the J end lost 2 bases, and 9 bases lay between the germline ends. CDR3 DNA sequence: TGTGCCAGCAGCGTAGGGTCAGGGCCCTACGAGCAGTACTTC. Translation: CASSVGSGPYEQYF.

This clone has only one observation. The chain has TRBV5-6 and TRBJ1-2; tentative D call: TRBD1 (5 bases). This CDR3 is built from 14 residues. Between the trimmed V and J ends, which lost 0 bases and 3 bases, there was a span of 9 bases. Germline loops: CDR1 SGHDT, CDR2 YYEEEE. CDR3 DNA: TGTGCCAGCAGCTTGGTTAGGGGTTACTATGGCTACACCTTC. Its translation is CASSLVRGYYGYTF.

The chain recombines TRBV7-8 with TRBJ2-5, with D possibly TRBD1 on 6 matching bases. CDR1 and CDR2 from the germline V gene are SGHVS and FQNEAQ. V lost 5 bases and J 5 bases, leaving 12 bases between the germline ends. This CDR3 spans 13 amino acids. The CDR3 DNA follows: TGTGCCAGCAGCCAAGGGGGTGTGGAGACCCAGTACTTC. Amino acids: CASSQGGVETQYF.

This clone appeared once. The rearrangement joins TRBV4-1 to TRBJ1-4, with D possibly being TRBD1 (6 bases). Trimming cost V 2 bases and J 5 bases, with 18 bases left between them. CDR1 is MGHRA, CDR2 YSYEKL, per germline. The CDR3 is 17 residues long. CDR3 amino acids: CASSQSGGGLGNEKLFF. The CDR3 DNA reads as TGCGCCAGCAGCCAATCCGGCGGGGGGCTAGGGAATGAAAAACTGTTTTTT.

The chain couples TRBV18 to TRBJ1-2; 11 nucleotides agree with TRBD1. Germline CDR1 reads KGHSH; CDR2 reads LQKENI. The CDR3 runs 14 residues. V shed 3 bases, J shed 6 bases, and the junction held 3 bases outside the gene matches. The CDR3 sequence is CASSPGQGVNGYTF. CDR3 nucleotides: TGTGCCAGCTCACCGGGACAGGGGGTCAATGGCTACACCTTC.

The CDR3 loop reads CASSSGGEKLFF. The CDR3 DNA reads as TGTGCCAGCAGTTCGGGGGGAGAAAAACTGTTTTTT. The rearrangement joins TRBV12-3 or TRBV12-4 to TRBJ1-4; possibly TRBD1 for D (5 bases). Deletions cut 4 bases from V and 8 bases from J, with 8 bases between. The CDR3 sequence is 12 residues long.

V gene TRBV5-6 combines with J gene TRBJ1-3; possibly TRBD1 for D (6 bases). The CDR3 loop spans 17 amino acids. Between the trimmed V and J ends, which lost 1 base and 0 bases, there was a span of 14 bases. The germline V gene has CDR1 SGHDT and CDR2 YYEEEE. DNA for the CDR3: TGTGCCAGCAGCTTGTTAGGCAGGGGTAGCTCTGGAAACACCATATATTTT. This gives the protein CASSLLGRGSSGNTIYF. Full variable domain (remainder filled in from reference TRBV5-6 and TRBJ1-3): DAGVTQSPTHLIKTRGQQVTLRCSPKSGHDTVSWYQQALGQGPQFIFQYYEEEERQRGNFPDRFSGHQFPNYSSELNVNALLLGDSALYLCASSLLGRGSSGNTIYFGEGSWLTVV.

The chain carries TRBV15 and TRBJ2-1; 12 nucleotides line up with TRBD2. The V gene end was trimmed by 4 bases and the J gene end by 4 bases; junction bases not matched to a gene: 5. Germline V gene lookup returns CDR1 LNHNV and CDR2 YYDKDF (reference sequence). CDR3 length: 16 residues. CDR3 loop: CATSNGLAGLYNEQFF. The CDR3 DNA is TGTGCCACCAGCAACGGACTAGCGGGGCTATACAATGAGCAGTTCTTC.

The genes are TRBV6-5 and TRBJ1-1; tentatively, D is TRBD1 (5 bases). The V and J ends lost 1 base and 1 base respectively, with 10 bases between them. The length of the CDR3 is 15 residues. Per the germline V gene, CDR1 is MNHEY and CDR2 is SVGAGI. The CDR3 region has the DNA TGTGCCAGCAGTTACTGGGGTACAGGGAACACTGAAGCTTTCTTT. This translates into CASSYWGTGNTEAFF.

The V and J genes are TRBV7-2 and TRBJ2-5; D might be TRBD1 (5 bases). V lost 3 bases to trimming and J lost 5 bases, with 19 bases between them. Germline V CDR1 and CDR2: SGHTA, FQGNSA. The CDR3 loop spans 16 amino acids. The DNA of the CDR3 is TGTGCCAGCAGCTTCGCGCTCGTAGGGGTTGGGGAGACCCAGTACTTC. It specifies CASSFALVGVGETQYF.

The chain is built from TRBV28 and TRBJ1-5; the D is unclear. Germline loops: CDR1 MDHEN, CDR2 SYDVKM. The CDR3 is 13 residues long. Trimming removed 3 bases at V and 5 bases at J, with 8 bases between. The CDR3 DNA is TGTGCCAGCAGTTTGGTGGCCTATCAGCCCCAGCATTTT. Amino acid sequence: CASSLVAYQPQHF.

V gene TRBV6-4 combines with J gene TRBJ1-6; 9 positions match TRBD1. V lost 0 bases to trimming and J lost 2 bases; unmatched junction nucleotides: 11. The CDR3 sequence is 20 residues long. In germline, CDR1 is MRHNA, CDR2 SNTAGT. Here the CDR3 reads CASSDSGPGQGKPYNSPLHF. CDR3 nucleotides: TGTGCCAGCAGTGACTCGGGACCGGGACAGGGTAAGCCCTATAATTCACCCCTCCACTTT.

This sequence joins TRBV11-2 and TRBJ1-4, with D possibly TRBD1 on 6 matching bases. The CDR3 loop spans 15 amino acids. Germline CDR1 and CDR2: SGHAT and FQNNGV. The V gene lost 3 bases and the J gene lost 3 bases, with 11 bases spanning the gap. This CDR3 is CASSLNRESNEKLFF. The CDR3 nucleotides are TGTGCCAGCAGCTTGAACAGGGAATCTAATGAAAAACTGTTTTTT.

This clone turned up a few times. The genes are TRBV14 and TRBJ2-2; a weak D match, TRBD2 (5 bases). CDR3 length equals 15 residues. Trimming took 4 bases from V and 0 from J, leaving 9 bases between them. Germline loops: CDR1 SGHDN, CDR2 FVKESK. The CDR3 spells CASSRIGANTGELFF. CDR3 in DNA: TGTGCCAGCAGCCGAATCGGGGCGAACACCGGGGAGCTGTTTTTT.

V and J are TRBV9 and TRBJ2-3, with TRBD2 matching 12 bases. The CDR3 length is 16 residues. Trimming removed 0 bases from V and 7 bases from J; junction bases left unmatched: 6. Germline V gives CDR1 SGDLS, CDR2 YYNGEE. DNA of the CDR3: TGTGCCAGCAGCGTAGGTCCTAGCGGGGGGGCGAATACGCAGTATTTT. This codes for CASSVGPSGGANTQYF.

The CDR3 DNA reads TGTGCCAGCAGCTGGACAGGGTTGAGCACTGAAGCTTTCTTT. This codes for CASSWTGLSTEAFF. The chain has TRBV7-9 and TRBJ1-1; 8 bases align to TRBD1. Germline V gene lookup returns CDR1 SEHNR and CDR2 FQNEAQ (reference sequence). CDR3 length: 14 amino acids. V shed 4 bases and J 4 bases; nucleotides not matched to a gene: 5.

This clone has only a few counts. J is TRBJ2-1 and V is TRBV12-5; a weak D match, TRBD1 (5 bases). The CDR3 totals 17 residues. The V and J ends lost 5 bases and 0 bases respectively, with 17 bases between them. Germline V gene sequence: CDR1 LGHNT, CDR2 FRNRAP. The CDR3 coding sequence is TGTGCTAGTGGTCTATCCATAGACAGATCCTCCTACAATGAGCAGTTCTTC. Translation: CASGLSIDRSSYNEQFF. Full variable domain (remainder filled in from reference TRBV12-5 and TRBJ2-1): DARVTQTPRHKVTEMGQEVTMRCQPILGHNTVFWYRQTMMQGLELLAYFRNRAPLDDSGMPKDRFSAEMPDATLATLKIQPSEPRDSAVYFCASGLSIDRSSYNEQFFGPGTRLTVL.

CDR3 loop: CASSVTGADTQYF. CDR3 coding DNA: TGTGCCAGCTCTGTGACAGGGGCAGATACGCAGTATTTT. The J gene is TRBJ2-3, the V gene TRBV18; 8 bases are shared with TRBD1. Trimming cost V 6 bases and J 4 bases; bases outside gene matches: 3. The length of the CDR3 is 13 residues. Germline CDR1 is KGHSH and CDR2 is LQKENI.

The V call is TRBV28, the J call TRBJ1-6; D unclear. The V end lost 5 bases, the J end lost 4 bases, and 9 bases lay between the germline ends. CDR3 length: 14 residues. CDR1 MDHEN and CDR2 SYDVKM come from the germline V gene. The CDR3 reads CASSPIRYNSPLHF. CDR3 sequence (DNA): TGTGCCAGCAGTCCTATCCGGTATAATTCACCCCTCCACTTT.